These 32 T cell receptor beta chains were sequenced from one sample in a study of breast tumors, draining lymph nodes, adjacent tissues. TCRdb re-analysed the multiplex PCR reads in MiXCR, keeping a single row per CDR3 protein. This table holds hundreds of thousands of distinct CDR3 sequences, about 34% found once. Axillary draining lymph nodes of breast cancer patients supplied the node samples. The sequenced sample was axillary lymph node tissue. These receptors were taken from a female donor with breast cancer. Some clones in this sample may be carry-over from other donors' samples.

This clonotype came up many times. This chain connects TRBV7-2 to TRBJ1-4; TRBD1 aligns across 8 bases. CDR1 is SGHTA, CDR2 FQGNSA, per germline. Germline trimming cut 5 bases from V and 4 bases from J; bases unmatched to any gene: 9. The CDR3 runs to 16 residues. The CDR3 here is CASSLYTGGVNEKLFF. The CDR3 nucleotides are TGTGCCAGCAGCCTCTATACAGGGGGGGTTAATGAAAAACTGTTTTTT.

V is TRBV29-1 and J is TRBJ2-4; TRBD2 matches at 9 bases. Germline V gene sequence: CDR1 SQVTM, CDR2 ANQGSEA. With 7 bases clipped from V and 7 bases from J, the junction kept 8 bases outside the gene matches. CDR3 length: 13 amino acids. In DNA form, the CDR3 reads TGCAGCGGCAATAGCGGGAGTGGGAACATTCAGTACTTC. Its protein product is CSGNSGSGNIQYF. Combining the CDR3 with reference TRBV29-1 and TRBJ2-4 gives the whole variable domain SAVISQKPSRDICQRGTSLTIQCQVDSQVTMMFWYRQQPGQSLTLIATANQGSEATYESGFVIDKFPISRPNLTFSTLTVSNMSPEDSSIYLCSGNSGSGNIQYFGAGTRLSVL.

In its sample, this clonotype was seen once. This may stem from a read error, because a much larger clone lies one nucleotide away. The chain is built from TRBV13 and TRBJ2-3, with D hard to call. The germline gives CDR1 PRHDT, CDR2 FYEKMQ (reference sequence). V was cut by 4 bases and J by 10 bases, with 12 bases left in between. The CDR3 covers 12 residues. CDR3 region: CASSSARSAQYF. CDR3 nucleotide sequence: TGTGCCAGCAGCTCAGCTAGGTCCGCGCAGTATTTT.

As concerns this clonotype: A much larger clone lies a single base off, so this may be a read error. The chain recombines TRBV20-1 with TRBJ1-2, with 9 bases lining up with TRBD1. The CDR3 has 13 residues. V shed 5 bases, J shed 10 bases, and the junction held 11 bases outside the gene matches. From germline, CDR1 is DFQATT and CDR2 SNEGSKA (reference sequence). CDR3 protein: CSAWAGTGNAYTF. The CDR3 coding sequence is TGCAGTGCTTGGGCCGGGACAGGGAATGCCTACACCTTC.

This clonotype occurred many times. The chain uses TRBV10-3 and TRBJ2-7, with 9 bases aligning to TRBD2. The ends lost 6 bases at V and 4 bases at J; junction bases unmatched: 7. Germline CDR1 and CDR2: ENHRY and SYGVKD. There are 14 residues in the CDR3. CDR3 amino acids: CAIRSSGALYEQYF. For the CDR3, the DNA is TGTGCCATCAGGTCTAGCGGGGCCCTATACGAGCAGTACTTC.

This clonotype was recorded a few times. A read error is possible here, since a much larger clone lies one base away. The V call is TRBV6-6, the J call TRBJ1-2, with D perhaps matching TRBD1 (5 bases). The length of the CDR3 is 12 residues. V lost 7 bases and J lost 7, with 13 bases in between. Germline V lookup: CDR1 MNHNY, CDR2 SVGAGI (reference sequence). The CDR3 here is CASTRGVLGYTF. DNA of the CDR3: TGTGCCAGCACGCGGGGGGTGCTTGGCTACACCTTC.

This clonotype was seen many times. This rearrangement joins TRBV20-1 to TRBJ2-2, with D perhaps matching TRBD1 (5 bases). The germline CDR1 and CDR2 sequences are DFQATT and SNEGSKA (reference sequence). V lost 6 bases to trimming and J lost 3 bases, with 14 bases between them. CDR3 size: 14 residues. CDR3 nucleotides: TGCAGTGCAACGCAGGGTGAGGACACCGGGGAGCTGTTTTTT. This gives the protein CSATQGEDTGELFF.

Points on this clonotype: Because the CDR3 is missing its conserved closing phenylalanine or tryptophan, this is likely a read error. The V call is TRBV9, the J call TRBJ1-5; D gene uncertain. The CDR3 length is 15 residues. Germline values: CDR1 SGDLS, CDR2 YYNGEE. CDR3 sequence (DNA): TGTGCCTGCAGCGTAGGAGGTGGCGTTAATCAGCCCCAGCATGTT. Its protein product is CACSVGGGVNQPQHV.

A few counts support this clonotype. The CDR3 loop is CASSERLGRGYYNEQFF. The CDR3 DNA reads as TGCGCCAGCAGTGAGCGGCTCGGGCGGGGGTACTACAATGAGCAGTTCTTC. This chain connects TRBV10-1 to TRBJ2-1; TRBD2 aligns across 7 bases. Germline lookup yields CDR1 WNHNN and CDR2 SYGVQD (reference sequence). V lost 2 bases to trimming and J lost 3 bases; unmatched junction nucleotides: 10. This CDR3 is built from 17 residues.

This clonotype was seen just once. This chain connects TRBV9 to TRBJ2-1, with TRBD2 matching over 8 bases. CDR1 SGDLS and CDR2 YYNGEE come from the germline V gene. CDR3 length equals 15 residues. Unmatched junction bases numbered 8, after V lost 3 bases and J lost 6 bases. DNA of the CDR3: TGTGCCAGCAGCGAGAGCGGGAGTAGGGGCAATGAGCAGTTCTTC. Protein sequence: CASSESGSRGNEQFF.

With regard to this clonotype: Sequence at one end of the junction differs from germline and may be a read error. The chain employs TRBV2 and TRBJ1-4; TRBD1 agrees at 9 bases. CDR1 and CDR2 (germline): SNHLY, FYNNEI. This CDR3 spans 16 amino acids. CDR3 protein: CASRVDAGQGNEKLSF. The DNA for the CDR3 is TGTGCCAGCAGGGTAGACGCGGGACAGGGAAACGAAAAACTGTCTTTT. The variable domain in full, completed from reference TRBV2 and TRBJ1-4, reads EPEVTQTPSHQVTQMGQEVILRCVPISNHLYFYWYRQILGQKVEFLVSFYNNEISEKSEIFDDQFSVERPDGSNFTLKIRSTKLEDSAMYFCASRVDAGQGNEKLSFGSGTQLSVL.

This clonotype was observed at least ten times. CDR3 protein: CASSVREATSYEQYF. The DNA of the CDR3 is TGTGCCAGTAGTGTAAGGGAAGCGACCTCCTACGAGCAGTACTTC. V gene TRBV19 combines with J gene TRBJ2-7; D gene ambiguous. The CDR3 runs to 15 residues. Between the trimmed V and J ends, which lost 5 bases and 0 bases, there was a span of 14 bases. CDR1 is LNHDA and CDR2 is SQIVND in the germline V gene (reference sequence).

The CDR3 DNA sequence: TGTGCCAGCAGTGAGGTCCGCGGGAGGGGGGCCTATGGCTACACCTTC. Protein: CASSEVRGRGAYGYTF. J is TRBJ1-2 and V is TRBV2; TRBD1 might be the D (6 bases). CDR3 length: 16 residues. Looked up from germline, CDR1 is SNHLY and CDR2 is FYNNEI. With 3 bases removed from V and 4 bases from J, the gap between germline ends came to 18 bases.

The CDR3 DNA reads TGTGCCAGCAGCTTAGGTCCGGGCGGTGCAGATACGCAGTATTTT. Its translation is CASSLGPGGADTQYF. J is TRBJ2-3 and V is TRBV7-9, with unresolved D. This CDR3 has 15 amino acids. Between the trimmed V and J ends, which lost 1 base and 4 bases, there was a span of 12 bases. Looked up from germline, CDR1 is SEHNR and CDR2 is FQNEAQ (reference sequence).

A note on this clonotype: With a much larger clone just one base away, this may be a read error. This chain connects TRBV28 to TRBJ1-2; D may be TRBD1 (5 bases). CDR1 and CDR2 (germline): MDHEN, SYDVKM. This CDR3 has 16 residues. The CDR3 DNA is TGTGCCTGCAGTTCAACAATAGGGCAGGGAAGATATGGCTACACCTTC. Translating it yields CACSSTIGQGRYGYTF.

Comment on this clonotype: It may be a read error: a sequence one base away is much more abundant. This chain links TRBV5-1 with TRBJ2-7; D is possibly TRBD1 or TRBD2 (5 bases each). V gave up 5 bases and J gave up 5 bases, with 23 bases separating them. CDR1 is SGHRS, CDR2 YFSETQ, per germline. The CDR3 length is 16 residues. The CDR3 DNA follows: TGCGCCAGCAGTCCACTCTACTCCGGGGCAGGGAACGAGCAGTACTTC. This gives the protein CASSPLYSGAGNEQYF.

The genes are TRBV6-1 and TRBJ1-5; 7 positions match TRBD1. CDR1 MNHNS and CDR2 SASEGT come from the germline V gene. Losses at the gene ends were 5 bases for V and 3 bases for J; bases not matched to a gene: 7. The CDR3 is 15 amino acids. CDR3 DNA sequence: TGTGCCAGCAGTCAATCGGGACAGCCCAATCAGCCCCAGCATTTT. It codes for CASSQSGQPNQPQHF.

This clonotype was counted many times. This chain uses TRBV6-4 with TRBJ2-1; 10 positions match TRBD2. Germline CDR1 is MRHNA and CDR2 is SNTAGT. CDR3 size: 15 residues. V was pared by 5 bases and J by 4 bases, with 5 bases of the junction left unmatched. CDR3 DNA: TGTGCCAGCAGTCAACTAGCGGGACCGTACAATGAGCAGTTCTTC. Its translation is CASSQLAGPYNEQFF.

This clonotype was picked up many times. The gene calls are TRBV5-4 and TRBJ2-7; TRBD2 might be the D (5 bases). Germline CDR1 is SGHNT and CDR2 is YYREEE (reference sequence). The CDR3 runs 14 residues. Trimming took off 4 bases at V and 6 bases at J, with 17 bases between the two ends. CDR3 coding DNA: TGTGCCAGCAGCCGACGGTCCGGGGTGGGCGAGCAGTACTTC. This sequence encodes CASSRRSGVGEQYF.

This clonotype was picked up many times. V is TRBV9 and J is TRBJ2-5, with 12 bases fitting TRBD2. Trimming cost V 3 bases and J 6 bases; bases outside gene matches: 9. CDR3 length equals 16 residues. CDR1 is SGDLS and CDR2 is YYNGEE in the germline V gene. The CDR3 is CASSARASGRGQTQYF. The CDR3 bases are TGTGCCAGCAGCGCCCGCGCTAGCGGGAGGGGTCAGACCCAGTACTTC.

This clonotype showed up many times. V gene TRBV20-1 combines with J gene TRBJ2-7, with D possibly being TRBD2 (5 bases). Deletions cut 6 bases from V and 5 bases from J, with 14 bases between. Per the germline V gene, CDR1 is DFQATT and CDR2 is SNEGSKA (reference sequence). The CDR3 is 12 amino acids. CDR3 in amino acids: CSAPGWGDEQYF. For the CDR3, the DNA is TGCAGTGCCCCCGGGTGGGGAGACGAGCAGTACTTC.

The chain joins TRBV10-3 to TRBJ1-5; the match to TRBD1 covers 7 bases. The ends lost 4 bases at V and 1 base at J; junction bases unmatched: 7. In germline, CDR1 is ENHRY, CDR2 SYGVKD. This CDR3 spans 16 amino acids. CDR3 nucleotide sequence: TGTGCCATCAGTGCCCCTGGGACAGTCAGCAATCAGCCCCAGCATTTT. Translated, it gives CAISAPGTVSNQPQHF.

In this sample, this clonotype turned up many times. The genes are TRBV19 and TRBJ2-1; tentative D call: TRBD2 (5 bases). The CDR3 is 12 amino acids. Per germline, CDR1 LNHDA and CDR2 SQIVND (reference sequence). V was cut by 5 bases and J by 10 bases, with 12 bases left in between. CDR3 in amino acids: CASSLIRGEQFF. The CDR3 DNA follows: TGTGCCAGTAGTCTGATACGGGGAGAGCAGTTCTTC. Full variable domain (outside the CDR3, taken from reference TRBV19 and TRBJ2-1): DGGITQSPKYLFRKEGQNVTLSCEQNLNHDAMYWYRQDPGQGLRLIYYSQIVNDFQKGDIAEGYSVSREKKESFPLTVTSAQKNPTAFYLCASSLIRGEQFFGPGTRLTVL.

The CDR3 DNA is TGCAGTGCTGCCCCGACAGGGGGCTACACTGAAGCTTTCTTT. It specifies CSAAPTGGYTEAFF. The chain combines TRBV20-1 with TRBJ1-1; 10 bases agree with TRBD1. J gave up 3 bases and V 5 bases, and 6 bases lay outside the gene matches. The CDR3 is 14 amino acids. Germline V gene sequence: CDR1 DFQATT, CDR2 SNEGSKA (reference sequence).

With regard to this clonotype: Relative to the germline gene, one junction end is altered; a read error may explain this. V gene TRBV10-3 combines with J gene TRBJ2-2; TRBD2 aligns across 9 bases. Looked up from germline, CDR1 is ENHRY and CDR2 is SYGVKD. CDR3 size: 16 residues. CDR3: CAISDTSGQNTGELLF. The CDR3 bases are TGCGCCATCAGTGACACTAGCGGGCAGAACACCGGGGAGCTGCTTTTT.

This clonotype was counted a few times. The chain joins TRBV6-4 to TRBJ2-1; D might be TRBD1 or TRBD2, each matching 5 bases. Germline V lookup: CDR1 MRHNA, CDR2 SNTAGT. The CDR3 extends over 13 amino acids. The germline V and J ends were trimmed by 5 bases and 7 bases, with 12 bases remaining between them. This CDR3 is CASSHREGNEQFF. CDR3 sequence (DNA): TGTGCCAGCAGTCACAGAGAGGGGAATGAGCAGTTCTTC.

Ten or more counts support this clonotype. The chain has TRBV4-2 and TRBJ2-7; D is perhaps TRBD1 (6 bases). CDR3 length: 17 residues. Trimming cost V 0 bases and J 0 bases, with 15 bases left between them. The V gene's germline CDR1 is LGHNA and CDR2 YNFKEQ. The CDR3 DNA reads as TGTGCCAGCAGCCAAGAAGATGGCGACAGGTTCTCCTACGAGCAGTACTTC. Protein product: CASSQEDGDRFSYEQYF.

In its sample, this clonotype was seen many times. J is TRBJ1-2 and V is TRBV7-9, with D uncertain. V shed 0 bases and J shed 4 bases, with 3 bases lying between them. Per the germline V gene, CDR1 is SEHNR and CDR2 is FQNEAQ (reference sequence). The length of the CDR3 is 12 residues. The CDR3 spells CASSLAGYGYTF. The CDR3 DNA reads TGTGCCAGCAGCTTAGCGGGCTATGGCTACACCTTC.

There are many counts of this clonotype. J is TRBJ2-4 and V is TRBV2, with D unresolved. With 2 bases removed from V and 6 bases from J, the gap between germline ends came to 5 bases. The CDR3 length is 12 residues. Germline V gives CDR1 SNHLY, CDR2 FYNNEI. CDR3 sequence reads: CASSERANIQYF. The CDR3 DNA follows: TGTGCCAGCAGTGAAAGGGCAAACATTCAGTACTTC.

With regard to this clonotype: This may stem from a read error, because a much larger clone lies one nucleotide away. This chain uses TRBV20-1 with TRBJ2-1; no clear D gene. This CDR3 contains 11 residues. Germline loops: CDR1 DFQATT, CDR2 SNEGSKA (reference sequence). Here the CDR3 reads CSASNNNEQSF. CDR3 coding DNA: TGCAGTGCTAGTAACAACAATGAGCAGTCCTTC.

V gene TRBV30 combines with J gene TRBJ2-1; 8 bases are shared with TRBD2. The CDR3 is made up of 14 amino acids. The J segment lost 4 bases and the V segment lost 3 bases, leaving 5 bases of the junction unmatched. The germline V gene encodes CDR1 GTSNPN and CDR2 SVGIG (reference sequence). This CDR3 is CAWSEAGDYNEQFF. CDR3 bases: TGTGCCTGGAGCGAAGCGGGGGATTACAATGAGCAGTTCTTC. Supplemented by reference TRBV30 and TRBJ2-1, the full variable domain reads SQTIHQWPATLVQPVGSPLSLECTVEGTSNPNLYWYRQAAGRGLQLLFYSVGIGQISSEVPQNLSASRPQDRQFILSSKKLLLSDSGFYLCAWSEAGDYNEQFFGPGTRLTVL.

There are many counts of this clonotype. CDR3 sequence (DNA): TGTGCCAGCAGCGTAAGCGATTCCGGGGAGCTGTTTTTT. Its translation is CASSVSDSGELFF. The chain employs TRBV9 and TRBJ2-2, with D unclear. Trimming shortened V by 1 base and J by 6 bases, and 7 bases separated the two germline ends. The CDR3 consists of 13 residues. CDR1 and CDR2 from the germline V gene are SGDLS and YYNGEE.